Shown below are 25 T cell receptor beta chains from a single sample sequenced in a study of T cells after somatic rescue of genetic block. The protocol was immunoSEQ multiplex PCR, while the TCRdb copy is restricted to in-frame clones and leaves out a portion. The sample has approximately 10,000 clones; over 65% are singletons. Sequenced material: peripheral blood mononuclear cells (PBMCs). Receptor source: a boy aged 10-17 years.

V gene TRBV6-1 combines with J gene TRBJ2-7; 7 nucleotides line up with TRBD1. The J segment lost 1 base and the V segment lost 8 bases, leaving 11 bases of the junction unmatched. The germline gives CDR1 MNHNS, CDR2 SASEGT. There are 15 residues in the CDR3. As DNA, the CDR3 is TGTGCCAGCGCACAGGGGCCCCACGCATCCTACGAGCAGTACTTC. This gives the protein CASAQGPHASYEQYF.

The chain uses TRBV28 and TRBJ1-1; 7 nucleotides align to TRBD1. CDR1 and CDR2 (germline): MDHEN, SYDVKM. The J segment lost 5 bases and the V segment lost 4 bases, leaving 7 bases of the junction unmatched. This CDR3 is 14 amino acids long. CDR3 loop: CASSSTGVRTEAFF. The DNA of the CDR3 is TGTGCCAGCAGTTCAACAGGGGTAAGGACTGAAGCTTTCTTT.

This clone has just a few counts. V and J are TRBV11-2 and TRBJ2-1; D possibly corresponds to TRBD1 (6 bases). Trimming stripped 5 bases from V and 12 bases from J, with 17 bases between. CDR3 length equals 13 residues. Germline V gene data show CDR1 as SGHAT and CDR2 as FQNNGV. CDR3 DNA: TGTGCCAGCAGCCCTTGGACGATGGGGGCGCAGTTCTTC. Translating it yields CASSPWTMGAQFF.

The rearrangement uses TRBV7-2 and TRBJ2-5, with D unresolved. The CDR3 contains 14 residues. The ends were cut back, 3 bases at V and 1 base at J, with 9 bases in the middle. Germline-derived CDR1 and CDR2 are SGHTA and FQGNSA. This CDR3 is CASSFVRSQETQYF. Here the CDR3 DNA reads TGTGCCAGCAGCTTCGTGCGGAGCCAAGAGACCCAGTACTTC. Complete variable domain (other parts from reference TRBV7-2 and TRBJ2-5): GAGVSQSPSNKVTEKGKDVELRCDPISGHTALYWYRQSLGQGLEFLIYFQGNSAPDKSGLPSDRFSAERTGGSVSTLTIQRTQQEDSAVYLCASSFVRSQETQYFGPGTRLLVL.

The CDR3 spells CASSSQGSYEQYF. In DNA form, the CDR3 reads TGTGCCAGCAGCTCACAGGGCTCCTACGAGCAGTACTTC. J is TRBJ2-7 and V is TRBV6-5, with a tentative D call TRBD1 (6 bases). Germline CDR1 reads MNHEY; CDR2 reads SVGAGI. V gave up 6 bases and J gave up 0 bases, with 9 bases separating them. The length of the CDR3 is 13 residues.

The chain has TRBV27 and TRBJ2-7, with 11 bases matching TRBD1. Germline V gene lookup returns CDR1 MNHEY and CDR2 SMNVEV (reference sequence). After removal of 4 bases from V and 3 bases from J, the junction contained 8 bases not matched to a gene. There are 16 residues in the CDR3. CDR3 DNA: TGTGCCAGCAGTTGGGGACAGGGGGGAAAAATCTACGAGCAGTACTTC. Protein product: CASSWGQGGKIYEQYF.

V and J are TRBV19 and TRBJ2-7; 12 positions agree with TRBD2. CDR3 length: 15 amino acids. With V trimmed by 5 bases and J by 4 bases, 6 bases remained unmatched. Germline V gene data show CDR1 as LNHDA and CDR2 as SQIVND (reference sequence). The CDR3 sequence: CASSGAGTSGYEQYF. CDR3 sequence (DNA): TGTGCCAGTAGTGGAGCCGGGACTAGCGGGTACGAGCAGTACTTC.

This clone was counted only a few times. The J gene is TRBJ1-4, the V gene TRBV5-4, with unresolved D. The CDR3 has 16 residues. V lost 0 bases, J lost 6 bases, and 15 bases lay in between. Looked up from germline, CDR1 is SGHNT and CDR2 is YYREEE (reference sequence). The CDR3 DNA follows: TGTGCCAGCAGCTTGGATAGGACCCTTGGGGATGAAAAACTGTTTTTT. It yields the protein CASSLDRTLGDEKLFF.

The chain recombines TRBV5-1 with TRBJ2-7; 8 positions agree with TRBD1. The J segment lost 5 bases and the V segment lost 0 bases, leaving 7 bases of the junction unmatched. The CDR3 covers 15 residues. Germline V gene lookup returns CDR1 SGHRS and CDR2 YFSETQ. The CDR3 here is CASSLVGLQGDEQYF. The CDR3 DNA reads TGCGCCAGCAGCTTGGTTGGGTTACAGGGGGACGAGCAGTACTTC.

This chain's CDR3 is CASSFVGFDQPQHF. The CDR3 DNA is TGTGCCAGCAGTTTTGTGGGGTTCGATCAGCCCCAGCATTTT. This rearrangement joins TRBV28 to TRBJ1-5; D remains unclear. The CDR3 sequence is 14 residues long. Per germline, CDR1 MDHEN and CDR2 SYDVKM. V was trimmed by 3 bases and J by 5 bases, leaving 11 bases between them.

This clone appeared once. The chain is built from TRBV19 and TRBJ2-2; the match to TRBD2 covers 12 bases. The CDR3 is 17 amino acids. Germline V gene sequence: CDR1 LNHDA, CDR2 SQIVND (reference sequence). J was trimmed by 5 bases and V by 0 bases; bases with no gene match: 4. CDR3 protein: CASSIELAGGPTGELFF. The CDR3 DNA sequence: TGTGCCAGTAGTATAGAGCTAGCGGGAGGGCCGACCGGGGAGCTGTTTTTT.

This clone was counted between two and nine times. V usage is TRBV10-2 and J usage is TRBJ2-7; D is unresolved. Germline-derived CDR1 and CDR2 are WSHSY and SAAADI. The CDR3 covers 15 residues. V was trimmed by 3 bases and J by 5 bases, leaving 17 bases between them. Here the CDR3 reads CASSEGQIGLHEQYF. The CDR3 DNA reads TGCGCCAGCAGTGAAGGTCAGATCGGGCTCCACGAGCAGTACTTC.

CDR3 region: CASSLGQGGFDEQFF. The CDR3 DNA sequence: TGTGCCAGCAGCTTGGGACAGGGAGGATTTGATGAGCAGTTCTTC. This chain connects TRBV5-4 to TRBJ2-1; the D gene is possibly TRBD1 (7 bases). From germline, CDR1 is SGHNT and CDR2 YYREEE (reference sequence). With 0 bases removed from V and 8 bases from J, the gap between germline ends came to 15 bases. The CDR3 totals 15 residues.

The chain is built from TRBV28 and TRBJ2-7, with D uncertain. Germline values: CDR1 MDHEN, CDR2 SYDVKM. The CDR3 spans 8 residues. V lost 11 bases and J 9 bases, leaving 8 bases between the germline ends. CDR3 loop: CAVSGQYF. The CDR3 nucleotides are TGTGCCGTTAGTGGGCAGTACTTC. Full variable domain (rest looked up from reference TRBV28 and TRBJ2-7): DVKVTQSSRYLVKRTGEKVFLECVQDMDHENMFWYRQDPGLGLRLIYFSYDVKMKEKGDIPEGYSVSREKKERFSLILESASTNQTSMYLCAVSGQYFGPGTRLTVT.

A single count supports this clone. This sequence joins TRBV28 and TRBJ1-4; D is possibly TRBD1 (6 bases). Deletions cut 5 bases from V and 8 bases from J, with 18 bases between. The length of the CDR3 is 15 residues. Germline V CDR1 and CDR2: MDHEN, SYDVKM. The CDR3 protein is CASSTIGGLWEKLFF. The DNA of the CDR3 is TGTGCCAGCAGTACTATTGGGGGGCTATGGGAAAAACTGTTTTTT.

This clone has just a few counts. The rearrangement joins TRBV6-5 to TRBJ2-5, with 9 bases fitting TRBD2. CDR3 length: 14 amino acids. V trimming: 7 bases; J trimming: 7 bases; junction bases outside the gene matches: 10. Germline CDR1 is MNHEY and CDR2 is SVGAGI. This chain's CDR3 is CASTPAGGVGTQYF. The CDR3 DNA reads TGTGCCAGCACCCCGGCGGGAGGGGTCGGGACCCAGTACTTC.

The chain couples TRBV5-4 to TRBJ1-4, with 7 bases aligning to TRBD1. With V trimmed by 4 bases and J by 3 bases, 3 bases remained unmatched. Germline CDR1 and CDR2: SGHNT and YYREEE (reference sequence). This CDR3 spans 14 amino acids. CDR3 sequence: CASSVGQANEKLFF. As DNA, the CDR3 is TGTGCCAGCAGCGTTGGACAGGCTAATGAAAAACTGTTTTTT. Supplemented by reference TRBV5-4 and TRBJ1-4, the full variable domain reads ETGVTQSPTHLIKTRGQQVTLRCSSQSGHNTVSWYQQALGQGPQFIFQYYREEENGRGNFPPRFSGLQFPNYSSELNVNALELDDSALYLCASSVGQANEKLFFGSGTQLSVL.

This clone showed up just a few times. The J gene is TRBJ1-6, the V gene TRBV5-4; weak D call: TRBD1 (6 bases). CDR3 length: 16 amino acids. Germline CDR1 and CDR2: SGHNT and YYREEE (reference sequence). The germline V and J ends were trimmed by 2 bases and 12 bases, with 21 bases remaining between them. CDR3 sequence reads: CASSLGGSLKGRPLHF. As DNA, the CDR3 is TGTGCCAGCAGCTTAGGGGGAAGCCTAAAAGGGAGACCCCTCCACTTT.

The rearrangement links TRBV5-1 to TRBJ1-2; D is unresolved. V lost 5 bases and J 4 bases, leaving 15 bases between the germline ends. There are 14 residues in the CDR3. The V gene's germline CDR1 is SGHRS and CDR2 YFSETQ. CDR3 coding DNA: TGCGCCAGCAGAATAGGGATAGGTGTCTATGGCTACACCTTC. Translated: CASRIGIGVYGYTF.

The chain's CDR3 is CASSLKEGASKSTDTQYF. CDR3 sequence (DNA): TGTGCCAGCAGCTTAAAGGAAGGGGCCAGCAAAAGCACAGATACGCAGTATTTT. The chain combines TRBV7-8 with TRBJ2-3; D perhaps matches TRBD1 (5 bases). V was trimmed by 2 bases and J by 0 bases, leaving 18 bases between them. The CDR3 sequence is 18 residues long. Germline loops: CDR1 SGHVS, CDR2 FQNEAQ.

CDR3 nucleotides: TGTGCCAGCAGTCTCGCGGGAGGGCTGTCAGATACGCAGTATTTT. This gives the protein CASSLAGGLSDTQYF. The gene calls are TRBV2 and TRBJ2-3; 9 bases map to TRBD2. V was pared by 5 bases and J by 4 bases, with 7 bases of the junction left unmatched. The CDR3 is 15 residues long. Germline lookup yields CDR1 SNHLY and CDR2 FYNNEI. The full variable domain, in which reference TRBV2 and TRBJ2-3 provide the parts outside the CDR3, is EPEVTQTPSHQVTQMGQEVILRCVPISNHLYFYWYRQILGQKVEFLVSFYNNEISEKSEIFDDQFSVERPDGSNFTLKIRSTKLEDSAMYFCASSLAGGLSDTQYFGPGTRLTVL.

This clone was counted between two and nine times. The chain links TRBV5-1 to TRBJ2-3; D ambiguous. CDR3 length: 14 amino acids. The V end lost 0 bases, the J end lost 4 bases, and 9 bases lay between the germline ends. The germline V gene has CDR1 SGHRS and CDR2 YFSETQ. CDR3 region: CASSLEPWADTQYF. The DNA of the CDR3 is TGCGCCAGCAGCTTGGAACCATGGGCAGATACGCAGTATTTT. The full variable domain, its missing parts supplied by reference TRBV5-1 and TRBJ2-3, is KAGVTQTPRYLIKTRGQQVTLSCSPISGHRSVSWYQQTPGQGLQFLFEYFSETQRNKGNFPGRFSGRQFSNSRSEMNVSTLELGDSALYLCASSLEPWADTQYFGPGTRLTVL.

This chain uses TRBV5-6 with TRBJ1-2, with D possibly matching TRBD1 (6 bases). Looked up from germline, CDR1 is SGHDT and CDR2 is YYEEEE. This CDR3 comprises 14 residues. Trimming took off 0 bases at V and 6 bases at J, with 12 bases between the two ends. CDR3: CASSLVPEGDGYTF. CDR3 DNA: TGTGCCAGCAGCTTGGTCCCTGAGGGGGATGGCTACACCTTC.

The chain recombines TRBV28 with TRBJ1-2; perhaps TRBD1 as D (5 bases). Trimming took 2 bases from V and 6 from J, leaving 7 bases between them. From germline, CDR1 is MDHEN and CDR2 SYDVKM. This CDR3 is built from 12 residues. For the CDR3, the DNA is TGTGCCAGCAGTTTACAGGGTAATGGCTACACCTTC. This encodes CASSLQGNGYTF.

V and J are TRBV2 and TRBJ2-7; D is undetermined. Trimming shortened V by 6 bases and J by 0 bases, and 15 bases separated the two germline ends. The CDR3 is 15 amino acids. The germline V gene has CDR1 SNHLY and CDR2 FYNNEI. CDR3 coding DNA: TGTGCCAGCAGCCCCAGCGACGGTGGCTCCTACGAGCAGTACTTC. Translation: CASSPSDGGSYEQYF.